Following are 2 T cell receptor beta chains from one sample sequenced in a study of T cell repertoires in cytomegalovirus infection. In TCRdb, the reads were re-called with MiXCR into one record per CDR3 protein. The table includes 70,000 or so distinct CDR3 sequences, roughly 28% detected once. Their cognate antigens are unknown. Sequencing used CD8+ T cells from cultured PBMCs, obtained from culture after CMV antigen stimulation. The origin of the receptors is a human donor in good health (CMV status not recorded). Some clones in this sample may be carry-over from other donors' samples.

This clonotype has a handful of counts. This chain uses TRBV12-3 or TRBV12-4 with TRBJ2-7; unclear D gene. The CDR3 has 11 amino acids. Trimming stripped 5 bases from V and 0 bases from J, with 2 bases between. CDR3 sequence: CASSHSYEQYF. CDR3 DNA sequence: TGTGCCAGCAGTCACTCCTACGAGCAGTACTTC.

This rearrangement joins TRBV11-3 to TRBJ1-6; D uncertain. The germline CDR1 and CDR2 sequences are SGHNT and YENEEA. V lost 4 bases and J 2 bases, leaving 3 bases between the germline ends. CDR3 size: 13 residues. Here the CDR3 reads CASSSAYNSPLHF. CDR3 nucleotides: TGTGCCAGCAGCTCAGCCTATAATTCACCCCTCCACTTT.